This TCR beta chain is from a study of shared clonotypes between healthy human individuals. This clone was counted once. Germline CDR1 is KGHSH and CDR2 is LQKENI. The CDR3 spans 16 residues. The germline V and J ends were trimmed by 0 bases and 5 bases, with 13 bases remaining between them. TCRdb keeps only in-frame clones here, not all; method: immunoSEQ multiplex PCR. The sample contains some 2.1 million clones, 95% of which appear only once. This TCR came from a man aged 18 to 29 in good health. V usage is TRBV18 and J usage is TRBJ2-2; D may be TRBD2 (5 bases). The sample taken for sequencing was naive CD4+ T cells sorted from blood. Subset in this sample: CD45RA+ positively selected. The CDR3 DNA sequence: TGTGCCAGCTCACCACCTTACAAGGGCGGGACCGGGGAGCTGTTTTTT. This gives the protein CASSPPYKGGTGELFF.